The rows below give T cell receptor beta chains drawn from one sample of a study of cytomegalovirus exposure and HLA in healthy donors. The method was immunoSEQ multiplex PCR; TCRdb's version includes in-frame clones alone and lacks a portion of them. The table has some 190,000 clones, roughly 78% seen once. Sequencing was performed on PBMCs. Receptors were obtained from a woman aged 30 to 39 in good health and CMV-seronegative. Each CDR3 is given with its conserved first and last residue. Each record gives: D gene, J gene, V gene, clone size, CDR3 protein, CDR3 DNA. D genes are given only for firm matches. Expanded clones are given a class, and other clones once, few, many or no size at all.

>TRBD1|TRBJ1-6|TRBV5-1|NA
CASSGGTVDSPLHF
TGCGCCAGCAGCGGGGGGACAGTGGATTCACCCCTCCACTTT
>TRBD1|TRBJ1-6|TRBV5-1|NA
CASSLETGWESPLHF
TGCGCCAGCAGCTTGGAGACAGGGTGGGAGTCACCCCTCCACTTT
>NA|TRBJ2-3|TRBV5-6|NA
CASSLSVIFTDTQYF
TGTGCCAGCAGCTTGTCGGTGATTTTCACAGATACGCAGTATTTT
>NA|TRBJ2-7|TRBV5-1|NA
CASSDVGGLYEQYF
TGCGCCAGCAGCGACGTCGGGGGGCTCTACGAGCAGTACTTC
>NA|TRBJ1-1|TRBV27|NA
CASSFMGVYSNLNTEAFF
TGTGCCAGCAGTTTTATGGGAGTCTACAGCAACCTGAACACTGAAGCTTTCTTT
>NA|TRBJ2-7|TRBV7-2|NA
CASSLAGREQYF
TGTGCCAGCAGCTTAGCCGGTCGGGAGCAGTACTTC
>TRBD1|TRBJ1-2|TRBV6-5|once
CASRETGTSRYGYTF
TGTGCCAGCAGGGAGACAGGGACCAGTAGGTATGGCTACACCTTC
>NA|TRBJ1-2|TRBV9|NA
CASSGTPFPYGYTF
TGTGCCAGCAGTGGGACACCCTTTCCCTATGGCTACACCTTC
>TRBD1|TRBJ2-7|TRBV2|NA
CASNRDSPTIGGQYF
TGTGCCAGCAACCGGGACAGTCCTACGATTGGAGGGCAGTACTTC
>TRBD1|TRBJ2-7|TRBV7-9|NA
CASSARDRGRYEQYF
TGTGCCAGCAGCGCCCGGGACAGGGGGCGTTACGAGCAGTACTTC
>TRBD2|TRBJ2-3|TRBV15|NA
CATSSGLAGGPKTQYF
TGTGCCACCAGCTCCGGACTAGCGGGGGGACCGAAGACGCAGTATTTT
>NA|TRBJ2-3|TRBV7-8|NA
CASSLRGNQIGDTQYF
TGTGCCAGCAGCTTACGAGGGAACCAAATAGGAGATACGCAGTATTTT
>TRBD2|TRBJ2-3|TRBV11-2|NA
CASSLLAGVTDTQYF
TGTGCCAGCAGCTTACTAGCGGGGGTCACAGATACGCAGTATTTT
>TRBD2|TRBJ2-1|TRBV5-4|few
CASSLGLATNEQFF
TGTGCCAGCAGCTTGGGACTAGCGACCAATGAGCAGTTCTTC
>NA|TRBJ1-4|TRBV19|NA
CASSLLPGEKLFF
TGTGCCAGTAGTCTTCTCCCGGGGGAAAAACTGTTTTTT
>NA|TRBJ2-5|TRBV2|NA
CASSDNSQETQYF
TGTGCCAGCAGTGACAATTCCCAAGAGACCCAGTACTTC
>TRBD1|TRBJ1-2|TRBV6-1|NA
CASSNQGGPNYGYTF
TGTGCCAGCAGTAACCAGGGGGGCCCTAACTATGGCTACACCTTC
>NA|TRBJ1-6|TRBV7-9|NA
CASSSDSYSPLHF
TGTGCCAGCAGCTCGGACAGCTATTCACCCCTCCACTTT
>TRBD1|TRBJ1-4|TRBV5-1|NA
CASSPGTGVFNEKLFF
TGCGCCAGCAGCCCGGGGACAGGGGTGTTTAATGAAAAACTGTTTTTT
>NA|TRBJ2-5|TRBV4-2|NA
CASSQEDSQETQYF
TGTGCCAGCAGCCAAGAAGACAGTCAAGAGACCCAGTACTTC
>NA|TRBJ1-6|TRBV5-1|once
CASSLGAGISPLHF
TGCGCCAGCAGCTTGGGGGCAGGGATTTCACCCCTCCACTTT
>NA|TRBJ1-6|TRBV7-2|NA
CASSFGGQGGSYNSPLHF
TGTGCCAGCAGCTTCGGGGGGCAGGGTGGATCCTATAATTCACCCCTCCACTTT
>NA|TRBJ2-3|TRBV7-9|NA
CASSFFLPLNTDTQYF
TGTGCCAGCAGCTTTTTCCTCCCCCTAAACACAGATACGCAGTATTTT